This TCR beta chain was captured by sequencing in a study of blood T cell repertoires in COVID-19. As for the study in general: Sample material is recorded as cDNA or gDNA derived from T cells, B-cell-depleted T cells, or PBMCs.

Seattle enrolled patients during active infection and tracked them longitudinally. TCRdb's copy holds only in-frame clones and misses some; the assay was immunoSEQ multiplex PCR. Altogether around 310,000 clones are present, about 93% being singletons, with the ten largest covering approximately 7.5%. This CDR3 has 15 amino acids. J gave up 7 bases and V 0 bases, and 7 bases lay outside the gene matches. Per the germline V gene, CDR1 is SGDLS and CDR2 is YYNGEE. This receptor was obtained from a woman younger than 45 with COVID-19, enrolled during active disease. Sequencing was performed on peripheral blood. The rearrangement joins TRBV9 to TRBJ2-1; 7 bases match TRBD2. The DNA for the CDR3 is TGTGCCAGCAGCGTAGGTGCTAGCGGAAGGAATGAGCAGTTCTTC. The encoded protein is CASSVGASGRNEQFF.